These T cell receptor beta chains were read from a single sample in a study of blood T cell repertoires in COVID-19. Clones were read by immunoSEQ multiplex PCR, and TCRdb kept only the in-frame ones, dropping some. The sample includes around 200,000 clones, roughly 80% of them seen just once. Material for sequencing was peripheral blood. Receptors originate from a woman aged 80 or over with acute or convalescent COVID-19. Each CDR3 is given with its conserved first and last residue. The D gene is left open where the match is weak. Where a row states a size, it is once, few, many or the class of an expanded clone; other rows omit it.

V gene	D gene	J gene	clone size	CDR3 DNA	CDR3 protein
TRBV11-3	TRBD1	TRBJ2-5	-	TGTGCCAGCTTCAGGGGGACACCCGGGCCAGAAGAGACCCAGTACTTC	CASFRGTPGPEETQYF
TRBV9	TRBD1	TRBJ1-4	-	TGTGCCAGCAGCGTCGGGACAGAGAGTAATGAAAAACTGTTTTTT	CASSVGTESNEKLFF
TRBV2	TRBD2	TRBJ2-1	-	TGTGCCAGCAGCCACCAGCTGCGGGGGGCTTACTCCTACAATGAGCAGTTCTTC	CASSHQLRGAYSYNEQFF
TRBV7-3	TRBD2	TRBJ2-1	-	TGTGCCAGCAGCTTATCTAGCGGGTTCTACAATGAGCAGTTCTTC	CASSLSSGFYNEQFF
TRBV6-5	-	TRBJ2-7	-	TGTGCCAGCAGTTACTCGAGTAGTCCCCTCGAGCAGTACTTC	CASSYSSSPLEQYF
TRBV7-3	TRBD1	TRBJ1-3	-	TGTGCCAGCAGCTTGACAGGGGGAGACTCTGGAAACACCATATATTTT	CASSLTGGDSGNTIYF
TRBV6-5	TRBD1	TRBJ2-5	-	TGTGCCAGCAGTTCCGACAGGGGGCCAAGTGAGACCCAGTACTTC	CASSSDRGPSETQYF
TRBV7-3	TRBD1	TRBJ1-2	once	TGTGCCACTAGTCCTAGACAGGGGGCCGCCTATGGCTACACCTTC	CATSPRQGAAYGYTF
TRBV18	-	TRBJ2-3	-	TGTGCCAGCTCCCCCAACCCGGCAGGGGGGACAGATACGCAGTATTTT	CASSPNPAGGTDTQYF
TRBV30	TRBD1	TRBJ1-5	-	TGTGCCTGGAGTGGGACAGGGGGTTGGCAGCCCCAGCATTTT	CAWSGTGGWQPQHF
TRBV7-9	-	TRBJ1-1	-	TGTGCCAGCAGCTTGGGACAATGGAACACTGAAGCTTTCTTT	CASSLGQWNTEAFF
TRBV7-6	-	TRBJ1-4	-	TGTGCCAGCAGCCGCGGACAAGTTGCAACTAATGAAAAACTGTTTTTT	CASSRGQVATNEKLFF
TRBV27	-	TRBJ1-6	few	TGTGCCAGCAGACTAGTGGGTTCACCCCTCCACTTT	CASRLVGSPLHF
TRBV27	TRBD1	TRBJ1-6	-	TGTGCCAGCAGCTGGACAGGCGCGGATTCACCCCTCCACTTT	CASSWTGADSPLHF
TRBV19	-	TRBJ1-6	many	TGTGCCAGTAGTATTTCAAGGGCCGGGACATCCAATTCACCCCTCCACTTT	CASSISRAGTSNSPLHF
TRBV3-1/TRBV3-2	-	TRBJ2-2	-	TGTGCCAGCAGCCACCTAATCACCGGGGAGCTGTTTTTT	CASSHLITGELFF
TRBV28	-	TRBJ2-5	few	TGTGCCAGCAGTGCAACTATAGGGGTAGAGACCCAGTACTTC	CASSATIGVETQYF
TRBV4-1	TRBD1	TRBJ1-6	-	TGCGCCAGCAGGCTCGGACAGGGTACTTCACCCCTCCACTTT	CASRLGQGTSPLHF
TRBV6-2/TRBV6-3	TRBD2	TRBJ2-3	-	TGTGCCAGCAGTTCCCAACCGGGACTAGCCCTTGCAGATACGCAGTATTTT	CASSSQPGLALADTQYF
TRBV7-2	-	TRBJ1-3	-	TGTGCCAGCGCCAGGGTACTCTCTGGAAACACCATATATTTT	CASARVLSGNTIYF
TRBV27	-	TRBJ2-3	few	TGTGCCAGCAGATTAAACTCGAGGGGGGGTACCCTGGATACGCAGTATTTT	CASRLNSRGGTLDTQYF
TRBV19	-	TRBJ1-3	-	TGTGCCAGTCGCGCCGGGAGCTCTGGAAACACCATATATTTT	CASRAGSSGNTIYF
TRBV5-1	-	TRBJ1-1	once	TGCGCCAGCAGCACGCAACAGCTGAACACTGAAGCTTTCTTT	CASSTQQLNTEAFF
TRBV11-2	TRBD1	TRBJ2-2	few	TGTGCCAGCACCCCCGGACAGGGGGTTGTCGGGGAGCTGTTTTTT	CASTPGQGVVGELFF
TRBV20-1	-	TRBJ1-1	-	TGCAGTGTACCCGGGAACACTGAAGCTTTCTTT	CSVPGNTEAFF
TRBV3-1/TRBV3-2	TRBD2	TRBJ2-5	-	TGTGCCAGCAGCCAATTGGGAGGGACCCAAGAGACCCAGTACTTC	CASSQLGGTQETQYF
TRBV7-2	-	TRBJ2-7	-	TGTGCCAGCAGCTTGCGGGAAGGCGACGAGCAGTACTTC	CASSLREGDEQYF
TRBV19	-	TRBJ1-5	once	TGTGCCAGTAGTATTGACAGGAGCAATCAGCCCCAGCATTTT	CASSIDRSNQPQHF
TRBV19	TRBD1	TRBJ2-7	-	TGTGCCAGTAGTCAACCGGGACAGGGAACCTACGAGCAGTACTTC	CASSQPGQGTYEQYF
TRBV5-4	-	TRBJ1-2	-	TGTGCCAGCAGCTCGGGACAAGGCCCCTATGGCTACACCTTC	CASSSGQGPYGYTF
TRBV7-2	TRBD1	TRBJ2-7	-	TGTGCCAGCAGCGTTACAGGGGCTCCATACGAGCAGTACTTC	CASSVTGAPYEQYF
TRBV2	TRBD1	TRBJ1-4	-	TGTGCCAGCACCCAGACAGGGGTCGAAAAACTGTTTTTT	CASTQTGVEKLFF
TRBV6-5	TRBD1	TRBJ2-1	-	TGTGCCGGAAGACAGGGGGCGTCTAATGAGCAGTTCTTC	CAGRQGASNEQFF
TRBV7-2	TRBD1	TRBJ2-7	-	TGTGCCAGCAGCTGGGACAGGTCCTACGAGCAGTACTTC	CASSWDRSYEQYF
TRBV3-1/TRBV3-2	-	TRBJ1-1	once	TGTGCCAGCAGCCAACGAGGGAGGGGCGACACTGAAGCTTTCTTT	CASSQRGRGDTEAFF
TRBV11-2	TRBD1	TRBJ1-1	-	TGTGCCAGCAGCGTTGGACAGGGTACAATGAACACTGAAGCTTTCTTT	CASSVGQGTMNTEAFF
TRBV5-1	TRBD2	TRBJ2-3	-	TGCGCCAGCAGCTTGGGCTGGGGGCGAGCTAGCGGGGCAGATACGCAGTATTTT	CASSLGWGRASGADTQYF
TRBV7-8	TRBD1	TRBJ1-5	-	TGTGCCAGCAGCGCCGACAGGGGGGAAGGCAATCAGCCCCAGCATTTT	CASSADRGEGNQPQHF
TRBV28	TRBD2	TRBJ2-3	-	TGTGCCAGCTTACCGGGACTAGCGGGAGTAAGGACGCAGTATTTT	CASLPGLAGVRTQYF
TRBV7-6	TRBD1	TRBJ1-1	-	TGTGCCAGCAGCCAAGAGGGGACAGGGAGCCCGAACACTGAAGCTTTCTTT	CASSQEGTGSPNTEAFF
TRBV6-5	-	TRBJ1-5	-	TGTGCCAGCAGTCGTGACAGATCAAACAATCAGCCCCAGCATTTT	CASSRDRSNNQPQHF
TRBV7-3	TRBD2	TRBJ2-2	-	TGTGCCAGCAGCTTTCCTAGCGGGGGGCCGAACACCGGGGAGCTGTTTTTT	CASSFPSGGPNTGELFF
TRBV28	-	TRBJ1-2	-	TGTAAAGTGGGAGGGGACTATGGCTACACCTTC	CKVGGDYGYTF
TRBV9	-	TRBJ2-1	few	TGTGCCAGCAGCGGAAATTGGGGGGACGCTAACAATGAGCAGTTCTTC	CASSGNWGDANNEQFF
TRBV7-2	-	TRBJ1-5	-	TGTGCCAGCAGCTTAGGGGGAGGGGGGTATCAGCCCCAGCATTTT	CASSLGGGGYQPQHF
TRBV28	TRBD1	TRBJ1-2	-	TGTGCCAGCACCAGACAGGGGCGGCATGACTACACCTTC	CASTRQGRHDYTF
TRBV6-2/TRBV6-3	TRBD1	TRBJ2-3	-	TGTGCCAGCAGTTACGAGGCCAGGGGGTCAGATACGCAGTATTTT	CASSYEARGSDTQYF
TRBV28	-	TRBJ1-4	-	TGTGCCAGCATCGCGAGTGACGGGGTTGAAAAACTGTTTTTT	CASIASDGVEKLFF
TRBV7-9	-	TRBJ1-5	-	TGTGCCAGCAGCTTAGCGTCCGGCCTCTCCGACGGGGGTCAGCCCCAGCATTTT	CASSLASGLSDGGQPQHF
TRBV6-5	-	TRBJ2-7	once	TGTGCCAGCAGTCGAGCAACTCTCTCCTACGAGCAGTACTTC	CASSRATLSYEQYF
TRBV12-5	-	TRBJ1-5	-	TGTGCTAGTGGTTTGGGGGAACAGGGTCAGCCCCAGCATTTT	CASGLGEQGQPQHF